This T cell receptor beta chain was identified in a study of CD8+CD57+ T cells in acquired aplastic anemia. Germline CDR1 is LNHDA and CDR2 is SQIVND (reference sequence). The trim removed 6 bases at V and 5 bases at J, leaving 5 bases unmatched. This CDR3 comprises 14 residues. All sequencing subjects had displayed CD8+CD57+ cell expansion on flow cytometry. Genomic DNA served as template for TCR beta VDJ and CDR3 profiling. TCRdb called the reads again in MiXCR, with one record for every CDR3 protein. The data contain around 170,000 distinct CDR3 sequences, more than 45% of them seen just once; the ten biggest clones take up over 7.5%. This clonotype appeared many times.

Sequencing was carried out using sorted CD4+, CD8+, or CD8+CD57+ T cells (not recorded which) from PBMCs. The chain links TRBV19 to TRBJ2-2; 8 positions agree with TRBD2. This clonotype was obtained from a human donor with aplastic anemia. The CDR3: CASSDRGGTGELFF. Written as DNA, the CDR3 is TGTGCCAGTAGCGATCGGGGGGGGACCGGGGAGCTGTTTTTT.